Below, 9 T cell receptor beta chains from the same sample are listed, as sequenced in a study of control samples from healthy donors and cancer patients. Sequencing used immunoSEQ multiplex PCR; TCRdb keeps in-frame clones, though not all of them. The profile shows 79,000 or so clones, approximately 91% of them singletons. Material: PBMCs. All receptors derive from a woman in her forties or fifties with colorectal cancer.

CDR3 protein: CASSNAYTDTQYF. CDR3 DNA sequence: TGTGCCAGCTCAAATGCTTACACAGATACGCAGTATTTT. The V gene is TRBV18, the J gene TRBJ2-3; no reliable D call. Looked up from germline, CDR1 is KGHSH and CDR2 is LQKENI. V gave up 5 bases and J gave up 2 bases, with 8 bases separating them. The length of the CDR3 is 13 residues.

A single count supports this clone. The CDR3 loop reads CASIRDRVDEKLFF. The CDR3 DNA sequence: TGTGCCAGCATCCGGGACAGGGTAGACGAAAAACTGTTTTTT. This chain uses TRBV6-5 with TRBJ1-4; 9 bases fit TRBD1. Losses at the gene ends were 7 bases for V and 8 bases for J; bases not matched to a gene: 8. The CDR3 contains 14 residues. Germline CDR1 MNHEY, CDR2 SVGAGI.

In this sample, this clone turned up once. This chain uses TRBV18 with TRBJ1-4; D possibly corresponds to TRBD1 (5 bases). CDR1 and CDR2 from the germline V gene are KGHSH and LQKENI. This CDR3 is built from 14 residues. The V and J ends lost 2 bases and 7 bases respectively, with 11 bases between them. CDR3 amino acids: CASSPKDQGEKLFF. In DNA, the CDR3 is TGTGCCAGCTCACCAAAGGACCAGGGTGAAAAACTGTTTTTT.

The count of this clone is one. The chain combines TRBV5-4 with TRBJ2-1; 8 nucleotides align to TRBD1. Per germline, CDR1 SGHNT and CDR2 YYREEE (reference sequence). Unmatched junction bases numbered 0, after V lost 1 base and J lost 0 bases. The CDR3 has 15 amino acids. This CDR3 is CASSLQGASYNEQFF. The CDR3 DNA follows: TGTGCCAGCAGCTTGCAGGGGGCCTCCTACAATGAGCAGTTCTTC.

V gene TRBV12-2 combines with J gene TRBJ2-7; the table's D call, TRBD2, has no DNA check behind it. TRBV12-2 is a pseudogene. The CDR3 has 14 residues. This chain's CDR3 is CASRFPGASYEQYV. The CDR3 DNA sequence: TGTGCAAGTCGCTTCCCGGGTGCCTCCTACGAGCAGTACGTC.

The chain links TRBV6-2 or TRBV6-3 to TRBJ1-1; possible D gene TRBD1, 6 bases. CDR3 length: 15 amino acids. Trimming removed 4 bases from V and 3 bases from J, with 15 bases in between. The germline V gene encodes CDR1 MNHEY and CDR2 SVGEGT. CDR3 protein: CASSSGGLGYTEAFF. CDR3 DNA: TGTGCCAGCAGTTCTGGGGGCTTAGGGTACACTGAAGCTTTCTTT.

The genes are TRBV5-1 and TRBJ2-3, with 8 bases identical to TRBD1. The CDR3 totals 17 residues. Germline V gene sequence: CDR1 SGHRS, CDR2 YFSETQ. The V and J ends lost 0 bases and 1 base, in that order; junction bases with no gene match: 7. The chain's CDR3 is CASSLDPPGQGTDTQYF. The CDR3 DNA sequence: TGCGCCAGCAGCTTGGATCCTCCGGGACAGGGCACAGATACGCAGTATTTT.

V is TRBV6-1 and J is TRBJ2-7; D unclear. Trimming cost V 2 bases and J 2 bases, with 10 bases left between them. Germline CDR1 reads MNHNS; CDR2 reads SASEGT. The CDR3 has 14 amino acids. CDR3 sequence reads: CASSEYERTYEQYV. The CDR3 coding sequence is TGTGCCAGCAGTGAATACGAGAGAACCTACGAGCAGTACGTC.

The chain recombines TRBV4-1 with TRBJ2-1; 8 nucleotides align to TRBD1. After removal of 4 bases from V and 0 bases from J, the junction contained 8 bases not matched to a gene. Germline V gives CDR1 MGHRA, CDR2 YSYEKL. CDR3 size: 17 residues. The CDR3 region is CASSPHGTGSSYNEQFF. CDR3 coding DNA: TGCGCCAGCAGCCCCCATGGGACAGGTAGCTCCTACAATGAGCAGTTCTTC.